The source of this TCR beta chain is a study of response to subunit inactivated influenza vaccine. TCRdb re-derived calls from the RT-PCR reads in MiXCR, one entry per CDR3 protein. The sample consists of fewer than 550,000 distinct CDR3 sequences, 25% of them appearing once. Germline V CDR1 and CDR2: MNHEY, SVGEGT. CDR3 size: 14 residues. The J segment lost 2 bases and the V segment lost 6 bases, leaving 6 bases of the junction unmatched. This chain uses TRBV6-2 or TRBV6-3 with TRBJ2-7; 8 nucleotides match TRBD2. The sample consisted of CD4+ T cells sorted from PBMCs, taken 5 days after vaccination. This TCR was sampled from a man in his forties or fifties who received an inactivated influenza vaccine. For the CDR3, the DNA is TGTGCCAGCAGACCAGCGGGGGCCCCCTACGAGCAGTACTTC. This translates into CASRPAGAPYEQYF.